A few counts support the clone carrying this T cell receptor beta chain. Its antigen is undetermined. A TCRbeta library incorporating unique molecular identifiers was prepared. TCRdb processed the PCR reads anew with MiXCR; each CDR3 protein has one entry. The sample shows about 580,000 distinct CDR3 sequences, roughly 24% of them seen only once. These data are taken from a study of T-cell reconstitution after alpha-beta-depleted transplantation in children. Study conclusions and caveats: From surviving recipient T cells and thymic progenitors came the high day-60 TCRbeta diversity observed in some patients. About two months after transplant, alpha-beta T cells reportedly came from several hundred expanded graft clones.

With 3 bases removed from V and 8 bases from J, the gap between germline ends came to 5 bases. The CDR3 is made up of 11 amino acids. The specimen was PBMCs, mostly from graft donor cells, collected 360 days after TCRalphabeta/CD19-depleted stem cell transplant. The chain combines TRBV12-3 or TRBV12-4 with TRBJ2-1; D gene ambiguous. The TCR sequence derives from a boy in the first two years of life who had a stem cell transplant for acute myeloid leukemia, so the T cells may come from the graft donor. CDR3 bases: TGTGCCAGCAGTTTCGACCATGAGCAGTTCTTC. Protein sequence: CASSFDHEQFF.